This T cell receptor beta chain was captured by sequencing in a study of tumor-infiltrating lymphocytes in primary liver carcinoma. Making TCR beta cDNA involved 400 to 600 ng total RNA and a constant-region primer. A slightly modified ARM-PCR protocol with three nested multiplex PCR rounds produced these TCR beta libraries. Forward primers for TRBV1-TRBV30 and a C-beta reverse primer served the first two PCR rounds, at around 11 cycles each. Each CDR3 protein gets one entry after TCRdb re-called the multiplex PCR reads with MiXCR. The repertoire holds 48,000 or so distinct CDR3 sequences, with 70% to 75% as singletons. The germline CDR1 and CDR2 sequences are MGHRA and YSYEKL. V lost 4 bases and J 4 bases, leaving 20 bases between the germline ends. The CDR3 extends over 16 amino acids. Taking about 18-30 mg of unsorted bulk tissue, the authors co-extracted RNA and DNA. Sampling targeted five separate regions of each tumor, which included the tumor centre.

The chain combines TRBV4-1 with TRBJ2-7; D remains ambiguous. Sequencing was carried out using liver tumor tissue from sampling region 3. Described subset: tumor region T3, left-lateral pole. The sequence came from a man in his forties or fifties with primary liver carcinoma and hepatitis B virus infection. CDR3 DNA: TGCGCCAGCAGCCTCCACCGGTCGAGCAGACCTTACGAGCAGTACTTC. It translates to CASSLHRSSRPYEQYF.